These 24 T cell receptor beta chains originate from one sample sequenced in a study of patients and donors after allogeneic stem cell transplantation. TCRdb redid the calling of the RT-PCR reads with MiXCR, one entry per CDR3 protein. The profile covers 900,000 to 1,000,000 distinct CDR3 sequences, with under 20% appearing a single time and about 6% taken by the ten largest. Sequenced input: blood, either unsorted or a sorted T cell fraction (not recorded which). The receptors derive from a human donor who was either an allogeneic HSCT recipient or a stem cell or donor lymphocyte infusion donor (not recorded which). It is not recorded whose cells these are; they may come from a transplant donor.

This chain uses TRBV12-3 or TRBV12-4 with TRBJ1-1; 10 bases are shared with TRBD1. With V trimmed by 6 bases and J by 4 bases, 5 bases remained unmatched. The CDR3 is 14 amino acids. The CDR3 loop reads CASSPGQGPTEAFF. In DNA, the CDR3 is TGTGCCAGCAGCCCGGGACAGGGGCCCACTGAAGCTTTCTTT.

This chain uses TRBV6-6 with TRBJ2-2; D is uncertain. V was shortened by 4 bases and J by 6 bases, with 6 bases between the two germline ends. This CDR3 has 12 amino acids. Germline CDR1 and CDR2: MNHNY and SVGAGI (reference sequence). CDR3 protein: CASSSQSGELFF. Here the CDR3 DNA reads TGTGCCAGCAGTTCCCAATCCGGGGAGCTGTTTTTT.

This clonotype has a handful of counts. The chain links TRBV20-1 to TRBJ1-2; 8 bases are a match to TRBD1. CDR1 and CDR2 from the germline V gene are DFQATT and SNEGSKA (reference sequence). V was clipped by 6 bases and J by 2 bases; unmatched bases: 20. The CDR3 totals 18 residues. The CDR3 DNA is TGCAGTGCAATCGTTCTCCGGACAGGGCGAAACGAGAACTATGGCTACACCTTC. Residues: CSAIVLRTGRNENYGYTF.

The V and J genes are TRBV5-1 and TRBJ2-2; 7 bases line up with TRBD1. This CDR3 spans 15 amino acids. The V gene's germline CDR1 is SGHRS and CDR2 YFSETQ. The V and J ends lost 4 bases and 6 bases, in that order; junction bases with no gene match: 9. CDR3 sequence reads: CASSPIAQGSGELFF. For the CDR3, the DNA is TGCGCCAGCAGCCCGATTGCACAGGGGTCCGGGGAGCTGTTTTTT.

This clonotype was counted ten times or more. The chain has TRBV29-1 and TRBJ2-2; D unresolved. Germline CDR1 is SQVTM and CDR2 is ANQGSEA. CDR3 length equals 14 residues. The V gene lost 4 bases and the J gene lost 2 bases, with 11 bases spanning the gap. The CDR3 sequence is CSVVSYSNTGELFF. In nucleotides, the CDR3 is TGCAGCGTTGTTTCATACAGTAACACCGGGGAGCTGTTTTTT.

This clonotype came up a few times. CDR3 protein: CASSPVERNQPQHF. In nucleotides, the CDR3 is TGTGCCAGCAGCCCGGTGGAACGCAATCAGCCCCAGCATTTT. The V gene is TRBV12-3 or TRBV12-4, the J gene TRBJ1-5; no reliable D call. Trimming took off 6 bases at V and 2 bases at J, with 11 bases between the two ends. The CDR3 length is 14 residues.

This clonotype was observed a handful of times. The CDR3 protein is CASRIEYEQFF. The CDR3, as DNA: TGCGCCAGCAGAATTGAGTATGAGCAGTTCTTC. J is TRBJ2-1 and V is TRBV5-1, with unresolved D. V lost 5 bases to trimming and J lost 8 bases, with 8 bases between them. Germline V gene data show CDR1 as SGHRS and CDR2 as YFSETQ. This CDR3 spans 11 amino acids.

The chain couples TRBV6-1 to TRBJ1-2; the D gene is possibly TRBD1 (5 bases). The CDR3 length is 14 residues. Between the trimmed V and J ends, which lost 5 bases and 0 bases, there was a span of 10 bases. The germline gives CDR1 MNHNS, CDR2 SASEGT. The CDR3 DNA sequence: TGTGCCAGCAGTCCCTTGGGGGCTAACTATGGCTACACCTTC. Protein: CASSPLGANYGYTF.

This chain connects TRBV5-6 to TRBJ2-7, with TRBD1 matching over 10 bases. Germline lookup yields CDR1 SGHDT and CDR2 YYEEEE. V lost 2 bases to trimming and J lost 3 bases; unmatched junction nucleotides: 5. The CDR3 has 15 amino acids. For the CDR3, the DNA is TGTGCCAGCAGCTTTGACAGGGGGCAAAACTACGAGCAGTACTTC. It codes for CASSFDRGQNYEQYF.

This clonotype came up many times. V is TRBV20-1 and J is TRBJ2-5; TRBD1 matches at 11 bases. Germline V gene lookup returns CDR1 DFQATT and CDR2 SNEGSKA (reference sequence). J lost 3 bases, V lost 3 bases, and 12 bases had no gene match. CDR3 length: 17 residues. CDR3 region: CSARDRGRSGFKETQYF. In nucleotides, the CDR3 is TGCAGTGCTAGGGACAGGGGGCGCTCCGGCTTCAAAGAGACCCAGTACTTC.

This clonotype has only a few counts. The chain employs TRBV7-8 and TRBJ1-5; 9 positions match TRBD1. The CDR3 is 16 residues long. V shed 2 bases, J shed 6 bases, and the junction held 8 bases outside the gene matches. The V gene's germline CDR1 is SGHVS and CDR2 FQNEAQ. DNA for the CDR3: TGTGCCAGCAGCTTAAATAGGGACAGGGCTTTTCAGCCCCAGCATTTT. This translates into CASSLNRDRAFQPQHF.

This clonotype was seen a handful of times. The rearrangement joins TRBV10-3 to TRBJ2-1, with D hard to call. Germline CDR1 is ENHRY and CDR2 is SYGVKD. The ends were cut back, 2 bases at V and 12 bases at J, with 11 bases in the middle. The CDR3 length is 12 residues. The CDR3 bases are TGTGCCATCAGTGAGGAGGCTACTGGGCAGTTCTTC. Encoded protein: CAISEEATGQFF.

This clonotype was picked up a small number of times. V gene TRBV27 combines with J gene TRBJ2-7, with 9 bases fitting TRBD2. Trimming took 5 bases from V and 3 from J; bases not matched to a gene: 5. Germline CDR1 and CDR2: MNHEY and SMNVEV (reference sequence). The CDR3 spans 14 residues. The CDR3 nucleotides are TGTGCCAGCAGTACCCGGACTAGCGACTACGAGCAGTACTTC. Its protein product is CASSTRTSDYEQYF.

The CDR3 protein is CASSEARAGEPFF. The CDR3 DNA sequence: TGTGCCAGCAGTGAAGCGCGTGCGGGGGAACCGTTCTTC. V usage is TRBV2 and J usage is TRBJ2-1, with TRBD2 matching 7 bases. The CDR3 is 13 residues long. Losses at the gene ends were 0 bases for V and 15 bases for J; bases not matched to a gene: 8. The germline V gene has CDR1 SNHLY and CDR2 FYNNEI.

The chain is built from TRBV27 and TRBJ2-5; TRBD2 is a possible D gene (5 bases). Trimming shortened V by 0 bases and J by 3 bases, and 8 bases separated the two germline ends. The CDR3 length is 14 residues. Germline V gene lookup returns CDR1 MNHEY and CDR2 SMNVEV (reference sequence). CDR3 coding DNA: TGTGCCAGCAGTTTATCGGGAGAGGAAGAGACCCAGTACTTC. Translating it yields CASSLSGEEETQYF.

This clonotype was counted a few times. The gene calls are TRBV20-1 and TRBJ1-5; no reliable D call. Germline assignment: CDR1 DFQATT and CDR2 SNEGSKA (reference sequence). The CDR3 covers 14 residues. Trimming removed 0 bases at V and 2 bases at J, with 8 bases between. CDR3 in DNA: TGCAGTGCTAGAGATAAAGAGGGCAATCAGCCCCAGCATTTT. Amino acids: CSARDKEGNQPQHF.

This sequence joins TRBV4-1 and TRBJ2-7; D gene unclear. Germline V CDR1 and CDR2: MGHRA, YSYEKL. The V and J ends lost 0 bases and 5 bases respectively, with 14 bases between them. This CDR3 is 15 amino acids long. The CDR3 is CASSQDQVDIDEQYF. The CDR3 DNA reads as TGCGCCAGCAGCCAAGATCAAGTAGATATCGACGAGCAGTACTTC.

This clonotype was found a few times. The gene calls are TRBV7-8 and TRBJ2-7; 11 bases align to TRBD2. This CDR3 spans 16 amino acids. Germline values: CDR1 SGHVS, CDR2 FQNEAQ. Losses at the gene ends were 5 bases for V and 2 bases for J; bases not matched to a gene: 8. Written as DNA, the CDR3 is TGTGCCAGCAGCCTGGAACGACTAGCGGGACCCTACGAGCAGTACTTC. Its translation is CASSLERLAGPYEQYF. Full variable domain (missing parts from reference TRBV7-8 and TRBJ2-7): GAGVSQSPRYKVAKRGQDVALRCDPISGHVSLFWYQQALGQGPEFLTYFQNEAQLDKSGLPSDRFFAERPEGSVSTLKIQRTQQEDSAVYLCASSLERLAGPYEQYFGPGTRLTVT.

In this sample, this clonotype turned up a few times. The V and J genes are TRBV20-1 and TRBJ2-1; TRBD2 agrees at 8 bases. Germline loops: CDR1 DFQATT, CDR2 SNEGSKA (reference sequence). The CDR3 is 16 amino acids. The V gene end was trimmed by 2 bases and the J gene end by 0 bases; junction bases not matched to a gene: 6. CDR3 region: CSARIRGGSSYNEQFF. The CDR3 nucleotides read TGCAGTGCTAGAATACGGGGGGGGAGCTCCTACAATGAGCAGTTCTTC.

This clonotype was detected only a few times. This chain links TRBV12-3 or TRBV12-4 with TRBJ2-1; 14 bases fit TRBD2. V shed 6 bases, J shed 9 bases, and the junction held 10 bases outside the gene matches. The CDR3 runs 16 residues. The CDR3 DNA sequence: TGTGCCAGCAGGCCCCCGGGGACTAGCGGGAGTGGTGAGCAGTTCTTC. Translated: CASRPPGTSGSGEQFF.

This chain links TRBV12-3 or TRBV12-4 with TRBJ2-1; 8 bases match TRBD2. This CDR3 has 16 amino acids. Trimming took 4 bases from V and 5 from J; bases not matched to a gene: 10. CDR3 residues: CASSYPWREDDNEQFF. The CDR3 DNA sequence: TGTGCCAGCAGTTATCCCTGGCGGGAGGACGACAATGAGCAGTTCTTC.

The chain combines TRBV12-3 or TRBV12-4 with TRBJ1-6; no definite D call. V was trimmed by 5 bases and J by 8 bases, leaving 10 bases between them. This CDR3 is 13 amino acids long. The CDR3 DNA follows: TGTGCCAGCAGTCTGGACGGAGATTCACCCCTCCACTTT. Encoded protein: CASSLDGDSPLHF.

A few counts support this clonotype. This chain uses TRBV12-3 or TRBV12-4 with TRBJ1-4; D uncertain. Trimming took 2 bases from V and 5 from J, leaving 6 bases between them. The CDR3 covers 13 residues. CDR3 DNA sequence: TGTGCCAGCAGTTTATCCGGGAATGAAAAACTGTTTTTT. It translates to CASSLSGNEKLFF.

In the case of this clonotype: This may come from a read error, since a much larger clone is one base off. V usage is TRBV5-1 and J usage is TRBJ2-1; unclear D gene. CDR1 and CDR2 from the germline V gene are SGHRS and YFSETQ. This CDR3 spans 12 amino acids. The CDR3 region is CASNLLGWEQFF. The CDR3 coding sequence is TGCGCCAGCAACTTGTTGGGGTGGGAGCAGTTCTTC.